The rows below give T cell receptor beta chains drawn from one sample of a study of shared clonotypes between healthy human individuals. Assay: immunoSEQ multiplex PCR; the TCRdb copy retains only in-frame clones and omits some. The sample contains millions of clones, more than 85% of which appear only once. Sequenced input: naive CD4+ T cells from PBMCs. The receptors stem from a young man in good health. Some clones in this sample may be carry-over from other donors' samples. CDR3s include the opening cysteine and the closing phenylalanine or tryptophan. D genes are given only for firm matches. Only part of the rows carry a size: once, few, many, or a class if the clone is expanded.

cdr3_aa,cdr3_nt,clone_size,d_call,v_call,j_call
CASSKTPYSNQPQHF,TGTGCCAGCAGTAAAACCCCTTACAGCAATCAGCCCCAGCATTTT,-,-,TRBV28,TRBJ1-5
CASRGQGWGRAQYF,TGTGCCAGCAGAGGACAGGGCTGGGGTAGGGCCCAGTACTTC,-,TRBD1,TRBV6-4,TRBJ2-5
CASSRTPSGANVLTF,TGTGCCAGCAGCCGTACACCTTCCGGGGCCAACGTCCTGACTTTC,-,-,TRBV14,TRBJ2-6
CARQTRPTDTQYF,TGTGCCCGTCAGACTCGGCCCACAGATACGCAGTATTTT,-,-,TRBV19,TRBJ2-3
CASSPPGLAGVTDTQYF,TGTGCCAGCAGCCCCCCGGGACTAGCGGGGGTCACAGATACGCAGTATTTT,-,TRBD2,TRBV9,TRBJ2-3
CASSSRTSGRSTGELFF,TGTGCCAGCAGCTCGAGGACTAGCGGGAGAAGTACCGGGGAGCTGTTTTTT,-,TRBD2,TRBV7-8,TRBJ2-2
CASSPTSGAYNEQFF,TGTGCCAGCAGCCCAACTAGCGGGGCCTACAATGAGCAGTTCTTC,-,TRBD2,TRBV7-3,TRBJ2-1
CASSLGARYSNQPQHF,TGTGCCAGCAGCTTAGGGGCCAGGTATAGCAATCAGCCCCAGCATTTT,-,-,TRBV7-2,TRBJ1-5
CASSIDLGSGSETQYF,TGTGCCAGTAGTATAGATCTAGGGTCGGGATCAGAGACCCAGTACTTC,-,-,TRBV19,TRBJ2-5
CASSLTRTDTQYF,TGTGCCAGCAGCCTAACTAGAACAGATACGCAGTATTTT,-,-,TRBV11-3,TRBJ2-3
CASSPPGRLIEQYF,TGTGCCAGCAGTCCCCCGGGACGCCTGATCGAGCAGTACTTC,-,-,TRBV27,TRBJ2-7
CASGGSNSPLHF,TGTGCCAGCGGGGGAAGCAATTCACCCCTCCACTTT,-,-,TRBV7-9,TRBJ1-6
CASSFSWSNNEQFF,TGTGCCAGCAGCTTTTCCTGGTCCAACAATGAGCAGTTCTTC,-,-,TRBV11-2,TRBJ2-1
CASSVRGDMGSGEQYF,TGTGCCAGCAGCGTAAGGGGGGACATGGGATCCGGTGAGCAGTACTTC,-,-,TRBV9,TRBJ2-7
CASSQSRPQGGNTIYF,TGTGCCAGCAGCCAAAGTCGGCCACAGGGGGGAAACACCATATATTTT,-,TRBD1,TRBV16,TRBJ1-3
CASSYDRNTEAFF,TGTGCCAGCAGCTATGACAGGAACACTGAAGCTTTCTTT,-,-,TRBV7-2,TRBJ1-1
CASSPVVLQETQYF,TGTGCCAGCAGCCCAGTAGTACTTCAAGAGACCCAGTACTTC,-,-,TRBV7-2,TRBJ2-5
CASSLDSPGGTGELFF,TGTGCCAGCAGCTTGGACAGCCCCGGCGGCACCGGGGAGCTGTTTTTT,-,-,TRBV5-5,TRBJ2-2
CASRSSAGGNFNEQFF,TGTGCCAGCAGAAGCTCAGCGGGAGGGAATTTCAATGAGCAGTTCTTC,-,TRBD2,TRBV28,TRBJ2-1
CSVHRGYGYTF,TGCAGTGTTCACAGGGGCTATGGCTACACCTTC,-,TRBD1,TRBV20-1,TRBJ1-2
CASSPLGEAGAYEQYF,TGTGCCAGCAGCCCCCTGGGGGAAGCGGGAGCCTACGAGCAGTACTTC,-,TRBD2,TRBV5-6,TRBJ2-7
CASSEPRGQGQGNEQYF,TGCGCCAGCAGTGAGCCAAGGGGCCAGGGACAGGGCAACGAGCAGTACTTC,once,TRBD1,TRBV10-1,TRBJ2-7
CASSLLAGAADTQYF,TGCGCCAGCAGCTTGTTGGCGGGGGCAGCAGATACGCAGTATTTT,-,-,TRBV5-1,TRBJ2-3
CASSLNVGAYGYTF,TGTGCCAGCAGTTTAAATGTGGGGGCCTATGGCTACACCTTC,-,-,TRBV28,TRBJ1-2
CASSDGGGLTFYGYTF,TGTGCCAGCAGTGACGGGGGGGGACTGACATTTTATGGCTACACCTTC,-,-,TRBV6-1,TRBJ1-2
CSVKADSYNEQFF,TGCAGCGTTAAAGCGGACTCCTACAATGAGCAGTTCTTC,-,-,TRBV29-1,TRBJ2-1
CATSRTGGTEAFF,TGTGCCACCAGCAGGACAGGGGGCACTGAAGCTTTCTTT,-,TRBD1,TRBV15,TRBJ1-1
CASSLIEILCFYYEQYF,TGTGCCAGCAGCTTAATAGAGATATTGTGTTTTTACTACGAGCAGTACTTC,-,-,TRBV7-4,TRBJ2-7
CASSVGDGANVLTF,TGTGCCAGCAGCGTAGGAGATGGGGCCAACGTCCTGACTTTC,-,-,TRBV9,TRBJ2-6
CASSPSGLAGPNRSREQYF,TGCGCCAGCAGCCCTTCGGGACTAGCGGGGCCAAATAGATCTCGGGAGCAGTACTTC,-,TRBD2,TRBV4-1,TRBJ2-7
CASSPIRDSFQFF,TGTGCCAGCTCACCGATTCGGGACTCATTTCAGTTCTTC,-,-,TRBV18,TRBJ2-1
CASSFETPRGQYF,TGTGCCAGCAGCTTCGAGACACCTCGGGGGCAGTACTTC,-,-,TRBV7-9,TRBJ2-7
CASSLQGFGVSWEQYF,TGTGCCAGCAGTTTACAGGGGTTTGGGGTCTCCTGGGAGCAGTACTTC,-,-,TRBV27,TRBJ2-7
CSVDTGGYGYTF,TGCAGCGTTGACACAGGGGGTTATGGCTACACCTTC,-,TRBD1,TRBV29-1,TRBJ1-2
CAWSAFYEQYF,TGTGCCTGGAGTGCTTTCTACGAGCAGTACTTC,-,-,TRBV30,TRBJ2-7
CASSVGQTYQETQYF,TGCGCCAGCAGCGTCGGACAGACCTACCAAGAGACCCAGTACTTC,-,-,TRBV5-1,TRBJ2-5
CASSLLGVTDTQYF,TGTGCCAGCAGTCTCCTGGGAGTCACAGATACGCAGTATTTT,-,-,TRBV28,TRBJ2-3
CASSPLNSPLHF,TGTGCCAGCAGTCCCTTAAATTCACCCCTCCACTTT,once,-,TRBV6-5,TRBJ1-6
CASGLLHQPQHF,TGTGCTAGTGGTTTGCTCCATCAGCCCCAGCATTTT,few,-,TRBV12-5,TRBJ1-5
CSAKGQRNVTF,TGCAGTGCAAAGGGACAGCGGAACGTTACCTTC,-,TRBD1,TRBV20-1,TRBJ2-7
CASSYRSDTGELFF,TGCGCCAGCAGCTACCGATCGGACACCGGGGAGCTGTTTTTT,-,-,TRBV5-1,TRBJ2-2
CASSFGQGYDEQYF,TGTGCCAGCAGCTTTGGACAGGGTTATGACGAGCAGTACTTC,-,TRBD1,TRBV7-9,TRBJ2-7
CASSHSTGTYGYTF,TGTGCCAGCAGCCACTCGACAGGGACCTATGGCTACACCTTC,-,TRBD1,TRBV7-9,TRBJ1-2
CASGTDATNEKLFF,TGTGCCAGCGGGACAGACGCAACTAATGAAAAACTGTTTTTT,-,TRBD1,TRBV28,TRBJ1-4
CAISGLAGGDTQYF,TGTGCCATCAGTGGCCTAGCGGGTGGGGATACGCAGTATTTT,once,TRBD2,TRBV10-3,TRBJ2-3
CASSVGVSGRLFF,TGTGCCAGCAGCGTAGGAGTCTCAGGACGACTGTTTTTT,-,-,TRBV9,TRBJ1-4
CASSHLDEINEQYF,TGTGCCAGCAGTCACTTGGACGAAATAAACGAGCAGTACTTC,-,-,TRBV6-6,TRBJ2-7
CAISRAELFF,TGTGCCATCTCGCGAGCGGAGCTGTTTTTT,-,-,TRBV7-9,TRBJ2-2
CASSQAGTSNQPQHF,TGCGCCAGCAGCCAAGCCGGGACCAGCAATCAGCCCCAGCATTTT,-,-,TRBV4-1,TRBJ1-5
CASSLGNRGLDQPQHF,TGTGCCAGCAGCCTCGGGAACAGGGGGCTTGATCAGCCCCAGCATTTT,-,TRBD1,TRBV7-8,TRBJ1-5
CASSSLSLGGTIYF,TGTGCCAGCAGTTCGCTGAGTCTTGGGGGCACCATATATTTT,-,-,TRBV28,TRBJ1-3
CASSPISPHTGETQYF,TGCGCCAGCAGCCCCATTAGCCCCCACACGGGAGAGACCCAGTACTTC,-,-,TRBV5-1,TRBJ2-5
CASSLGTGAFRGYTF,TGTGCCAGCAGCTTAGGCACGGGGGCCTTCCGAGGCTACACCTTC,-,-,TRBV11-2,TRBJ1-2
CASSYGTPSHTGELFF,TGTGCCAGCAGTTATGGGACTCCCTCTCACACCGGGGAGCTGTTTTTT,-,-,TRBV6-5,TRBJ2-2
CASSHLGQGKFGANVLTF,TGCGCCAGCAGCCATTTGGGACAGGGTAAATTTGGGGCCAACGTCCTGACTTTC,-,TRBD1,TRBV4-1,TRBJ2-6
CASSLGGSGSYNEQFF,TGCGCCAGCAGCTTGGGAGGGAGTGGCTCCTACAATGAGCAGTTCTTC,-,-,TRBV5-1,TRBJ2-1
CASRPYRLTNEKLFF,TGCGCCAGCAGACCTTACAGGCTAACTAATGAAAAACTGTTTTTT,-,-,TRBV5-1,TRBJ1-4
CASSSGLAGWTDTQYF,TGTGCCAGCAGCTCGGGACTAGCGGGATGGACAGATACGCAGTATTTT,once,TRBD2,TRBV11-3,TRBJ2-3
CASSLPGPNYGYTF,TGCGCCAGCAGCTTGCCCGGTCCTAACTATGGCTACACCTTC,-,-,TRBV5-1,TRBJ1-2